These 32 T cell receptor beta chains were sequenced from one sample in a study of control samples from healthy donors and cancer patients. The method was immunoSEQ multiplex PCR; TCRdb's version includes in-frame clones alone and lacks a portion of them. The data show about 53,000 clones, about nine tenths seen once. The sequencing input was PBMCs. The receptor set was obtained from a man aged 60 to 75 with head and neck cancer.

This clone was recorded once. This chain connects TRBV5-4 to TRBJ1-1; no definite D call. CDR1 is SGHNT and CDR2 is YYREEE in the germline V gene (reference sequence). The CDR3 spans 13 residues. Trimming shortened V by 4 bases and J by 0 bases, and 7 bases separated the two germline ends. CDR3 nucleotide sequence: TGTGCCAGCAGCCTCTACCTGAACACTGAAGCTTTCTTT. Residues: CASSLYLNTEAFF.

This clone appeared a single time. The chain is built from TRBV27 and TRBJ1-1, with 8 bases matching TRBD1. Germline lookup yields CDR1 MNHEY and CDR2 SMNVEV (reference sequence). The J segment lost 6 bases and the V segment lost 5 bases, leaving 5 bases of the junction unmatched. The CDR3 loop spans 13 amino acids. CDR3 bases: TGTGCCAGCAGTCTCCTGGACAGGGCTGAAGCTTTCTTT. Translation gives CASSLLDRAEAFF.

This clone was found once. This sequence joins TRBV5-1 and TRBJ1-2; D ambiguous. Germline CDR1 is SGHRS and CDR2 is YFSETQ. V lost 5 bases and J lost 5, with 19 bases in between. The CDR3 is made up of 15 amino acids. The CDR3 region has the DNA TGCGCCAGCAGTCCCCAAGAGAAAACGCTTTATGGCTACACCTTC. It specifies CASSPQEKTLYGYTF. The full variable domain, rest sourced from reference TRBV5-1 and TRBJ1-2, is KAGVTQTPRYLIKTRGQQVTLSCSPISGHRSVSWYQQTPGQGLQFLFEYFSETQRNKGNFPGRFSGRQFSNSRSEMNVSTLELGDSALYLCASSPQEKTLYGYTFGSGTRLTVV.

The chain joins TRBV29-1 to TRBJ2-6, with D possibly called TRBD1 or TRBD2 (5 bases each). Germline values: CDR1 SQVTM, CDR2 ANQGSEA. V lost 4 bases and J lost 3, with 7 bases in between. This CDR3 region has 13 residues. This CDR3 is CSVGGVGANVLTF. The CDR3 DNA sequence: TGCAGCGTTGGAGGGGTTGGGGCCAACGTCCTGACTTTC.

This chain joins TRBV5-1 and TRBJ2-3; 9 positions match TRBD2. V lost 6 bases, J lost 4 bases, and 6 bases stayed unmatched. The CDR3 is made up of 14 amino acids. Germline assignment: CDR1 SGHRS and CDR2 YFSETQ. In nucleotides, the CDR3 is TGCGCCAGCATAGATAGCGGGGGTTCAGATACGCAGTATTTT. Translation: CASIDSGGSDTQYF.

The chain links TRBV28 to TRBJ2-5; 14 bases line up with TRBD2. This CDR3 contains 15 residues. Germline assignment: CDR1 MDHEN and CDR2 SYDVKM. With V trimmed by 6 bases and J by 6 bases, 6 bases remained unmatched. The CDR3 sequence is CASSATSGGAKTQYF. CDR3 nucleotide sequence: TGTGCCAGCAGCGCGACTAGCGGGGGGGCAAAGACCCAGTACTTC. The whole variable domain, remainder taken from reference TRBV28 and TRBJ2-5, is DVKVTQSSRYLVKRTGEKVFLECVQDMDHENMFWYRQDPGLGLRLIYFSYDVKMKEKGDIPEGYSVSREKKERFSLILESASTNQTSMYLCASSATSGGAKTQYFGPGTRLLVL.

The V and J genes are TRBV7-9 and TRBJ2-7; 11 bases agree with TRBD2. With V trimmed by 3 bases and J by 6 bases, 7 bases remained unmatched. The germline gives CDR1 SEHNR, CDR2 FQNEAQ (reference sequence). The CDR3 spans 15 residues. CDR3 region: CASSFSLLAGVEQYF. In DNA, the CDR3 is TGTGCCAGCAGCTTCTCTCTACTAGCGGGAGTCGAGCAGTACTTC.

The J gene is TRBJ1-4, the V gene TRBV7-6; the D is unclear. The germline V gene has CDR1 SGHVS and CDR2 FNYEAQ. The CDR3 length is 15 residues. With 5 bases removed from V and 2 bases from J, the gap between germline ends came to 12 bases. The CDR3 DNA follows: TGTGCCAGCAGCCCCTTTGAGGGCACTAATGAAAAACTGTTTTTT. Translating it yields CASSPFEGTNEKLFF.

V and J are TRBV7-2 and TRBJ1-3; possible D gene TRBD1, 5 bases. The CDR3 length is 13 residues. V was trimmed by 3 bases and J by 5 bases, leaving 8 bases between them. The germline CDR1 and CDR2 sequences are SGHTA and FQGNSA. The CDR3 loop reads CASSLDIRNTIYF. The CDR3, as DNA: TGTGCCAGCAGCTTGGACATTCGAAACACCATATATTTT.

This clone was found once. This chain links TRBV4-3 with TRBJ1-1, with D unclear. Deletions cut 0 bases from V and 2 bases from J, with 10 bases between. CDR1 is LGHNA and CDR2 is YSLEER in the germline V gene. The CDR3 runs 15 residues. The CDR3 region is CASSQDPDPNTEAFF. CDR3 coding DNA: TGCGCCAGCAGCCAAGATCCGGACCCCAACACTGAAGCTTTCTTT.

This clone appeared a few times. The gene calls are TRBV28 and TRBJ2-7; TRBD1 aligns across 7 bases. Germline trimming cut 4 bases from V and 0 bases from J; bases unmatched to any gene: 6. This CDR3 comprises 15 residues. Germline lookup yields CDR1 MDHEN and CDR2 SYDVKM. CDR3 nucleotide sequence: TGTGCCAGCAGTTCGACTCGACAGGGCTCCTACGAGCAGTACTTC. Translation gives CASSSTRQGSYEQYF.

The chain carries TRBV27 and TRBJ2-7; 7 bases map to TRBD1. Germline V gene lookup returns CDR1 MNHEY and CDR2 SMNVEV (reference sequence). This CDR3 has 12 residues. J was trimmed by 8 bases and V by 5 bases; bases with no gene match: 6. The CDR3, as DNA: TGTGCCAGCAGTGCGACAGGGAACAAGCAGTACTTC. It codes for CASSATGNKQYF.

The table lists this clone with a count of one. The V gene is TRBV4-2, the J gene TRBJ2-7; 10 nucleotides agree with TRBD2. V was clipped by 1 base and J by 0 bases; unmatched bases: 3. There are 16 residues in the CDR3. Germline CDR1 and CDR2: LGHNA and YNFKEQ. DNA of the CDR3: TGTGCCAGCAGCCAAGGCAGGACTAGCGGCTCCTACGAGCAGTACTTC. Its translation is CASSQGRTSGSYEQYF.

V usage is TRBV7-8 and J usage is TRBJ2-3, with 9 bases lining up with TRBD2. Trimming took 5 bases from V and 1 from J; bases not matched to a gene: 4. This CDR3 has 15 residues. Germline-derived CDR1 and CDR2 are SGHVS and FQNEAQ. CDR3 in amino acids: CASSRAGGGTDTQYF. As DNA, the CDR3 is TGTGCCAGCAGCCGAGCGGGGGGCGGCACAGATACGCAGTATTTT.

In this sample, this clone turned up a few times. CDR3 amino acids: CASSMAWQTNTGELFF. CDR3 sequence (DNA): TGTGCCAGTAGTATGGCGTGGCAGACGAACACCGGGGAGCTGTTTTTT. The genes are TRBV19 and TRBJ2-2; D is uncertain. This CDR3 spans 16 amino acids. Trimming shortened V by 3 bases and J by 0 bases, and 11 bases separated the two germline ends. The germline V gene has CDR1 LNHDA and CDR2 SQIVND (reference sequence).

This rearrangement joins TRBV5-5 to TRBJ1-1; D is uncertain. The V and J ends lost 1 base and 0 bases respectively, with 10 bases between them. The V gene's germline CDR1 is SGHKS and CDR2 YYEKEE (reference sequence). The CDR3 covers 15 residues. The CDR3 coding sequence is TGTGCCAGCAGCTTGTTGGACCAATTGAACACTGAAGCTTTCTTT. Translated, it gives CASSLLDQLNTEAFF.

The sample holds a few counts of this clone. This chain links TRBV21-1 with TRBJ2-7; the table gives TRBD2 as D, unverified against the DNA. TRBV21-1 is noted as a pseudogene. The CDR3 contains 15 residues. CDR3 protein: CASSTPGTSMGEQYF. CDR3 in DNA: TGTGCCAGCAGCACGCCCGGGACTAGTATGGGCGAGCAGTACTTC.

This clone occurred once. This chain connects TRBV9 to TRBJ2-2; D may be TRBD1 (5 bases). The germline CDR1 and CDR2 sequences are SGDLS and YYNGEE. The CDR3 extends over 16 amino acids. V was cut by 3 bases and J by 3 bases, with 15 bases left in between. The CDR3 DNA follows: TGTGCCAGCAGCGCCTCAGGGAACCTACACACCGGGGAGCTGTTTTTT. This gives the protein CASSASGNLHTGELFF.

The chain combines TRBV7-9 with TRBJ2-6; TRBD1 matches at 9 bases. This CDR3 has 18 amino acids. Germline loops: CDR1 SEHNR, CDR2 FQNEAQ (reference sequence). V trimming: 5 bases; J trimming: 4 bases; junction bases outside the gene matches: 12. CDR3 DNA sequence: TGTGCCAGCAGCCCACTCCCGGGACAGGGATCCGGGGCCAACGTCCTGACTTTC. Its protein product is CASSPLPGQGSGANVLTF.

CDR3 residues: CATSDPGQGKQIEQYF. CDR3 coding DNA: TGTGCCACCAGTGACCCGGGACAGGGAAAACAGATTGAGCAGTATTTT. The chain links TRBV24-1 to TRBJ2-3, with 9 bases fitting TRBD1. J lost 11 bases, V lost 4 bases, and 15 bases had no gene match. This CDR3 spans 16 amino acids. Germline loops: CDR1 KGHDR, CDR2 SFDVKD.

The chain combines TRBV5-1 with TRBJ2-1; 13 bases line up with TRBD2. The J segment lost 4 bases and the V segment lost 4 bases, leaving 11 bases of the junction unmatched. CDR1 is SGHRS, CDR2 YFSETQ, per germline. The CDR3 extends over 18 amino acids. CDR3: CASSRTSGGRGGYNEQFF. The CDR3 bases are TGCGCCAGCAGCCGGACTAGCGGGGGCCGGGGGGGTTACAATGAGCAGTTCTTC.

This clone occurred a few times. The rearrangement links TRBV7-2 to TRBJ2-5; weak D call: TRBD1 (5 bases). The CDR3 sequence is 13 residues long. Germline assignment: CDR1 SGHTA and CDR2 FQGNSA. V lost 4 bases and J lost 0, with 6 bases in between. The CDR3 nucleotides are TGTGCCAGCAGCTGGACAAACCAAGAGACCCAGTACTTC. Its protein product is CASSWTNQETQYF.

The rearrangement links TRBV5-1 to TRBJ1-2, with D tentatively TRBD1 (5 bases). CDR1 is SGHRS, CDR2 YFSETQ, per germline. V was clipped by 4 bases and J by 0 bases, with 13 bases between them. This CDR3 is 15 amino acids long. CDR3 nucleotides: TGCGCCAGCAGCCCGACAACAGGTCCTAACTATGGCTACACCTTC. This translates into CASSPTTGPNYGYTF.

The chain recombines TRBV3-1 (or the pseudogene TRBV3-2) with TRBJ1-2; D not certain. The germline V gene has CDR1 LGHDT and CDR2 YNNKEL (reference sequence). Between the trimmed V and J ends, which lost 0 bases and 8 bases, there was a span of 10 bases. This CDR3 spans 13 amino acids. For the CDR3, the DNA is TGTGCCAGCAGCCAAGAGAACAAAAGGGGCTACACCTTC. Encoded protein: CASSQENKRGYTF.

The chain employs TRBV11-1 and TRBJ2-7; 9 nucleotides align to TRBD1. The CDR3 extends over 16 amino acids. V was pared by 3 bases and J by 5 bases, with 11 bases of the junction left unmatched. Germline assignment: CDR1 SGHAT and CDR2 FQDESV (reference sequence). The CDR3 loop reads CASSFLQGAGPHEQYF. The DNA for the CDR3 is TGTGCCAGCAGCTTTTTACAGGGGGCAGGTCCCCACGAGCAGTACTTC.

This sequence joins TRBV6-4 and TRBJ2-2, with a weak D call TRBD2 (6 bases). This CDR3 is built from 16 residues. V gave up 0 bases and J gave up 3 bases, with 11 bases separating them. Germline CDR1 reads MRHNA; CDR2 reads SNTAGT. CDR3 sequence: CASSDSPGLHTGELFF. The CDR3 DNA reads as TGTGCCAGCAGTGACTCGCCGGGACTTCACACCGGGGAGCTGTTTTTT.

CDR3 nucleotide sequence: TGTGCCAGCAGCCGCGGGACGTACAATGAGCAGTTCTTC. Translated: CASSRGTYNEQFF. The genes are TRBV3-1 (or the pseudogene TRBV3-2) and TRBJ2-1, with a tentative D call TRBD2 (6 bases). CDR1 is LGHDT and CDR2 is YNNKEL in the germline V gene (reference sequence). V lost 4 bases and J lost 4, with 8 bases in between. This CDR3 contains 13 residues.

This sequence joins TRBV30 and TRBJ1-2, with D unresolved. Germline CDR1 reads GTSNPN; CDR2 reads SVGIG (reference sequence). The CDR3 runs 13 residues. Trimming took off 0 bases at V and 8 bases at J, with 13 bases between the two ends. As DNA, the CDR3 is TGTGCCTGGAGTGTTCTGTTTGGCCAAGGCTACACCTTC. Amino acids: CAWSVLFGQGYTF.

The chain combines TRBV2 with TRBJ2-7; D gene unclear. CDR1 is SNHLY and CDR2 is FYNNEI in the germline V gene. V lost 7 bases and J lost 0, with 10 bases in between. The CDR3 contains 13 residues. The CDR3 loop reads CASTVPSSYEQYF. The CDR3 region has the DNA TGTGCCAGCACGGTCCCGAGCTCCTACGAGCAGTACTTC.

The rearrangement uses TRBV6-5 and TRBJ2-6; the match to TRBD1 covers 7 bases. The CDR3 contains 14 residues. Germline V gives CDR1 MNHEY, CDR2 SVGAGI. Written as DNA, the CDR3 is TGTGCAATCAAGGGGGCGACTGGGGCCAACGTCCTGACTTTC. As protein: CAIKGATGANVLTF.

The chain has TRBV7-2 and TRBJ2-5, with D perhaps matching TRBD2 (5 bases). Germline-derived CDR1 and CDR2 are SGHTA and FQGNSA. V lost 1 base and J 5 bases, leaving 14 bases between the germline ends. This CDR3 is built from 15 residues. The CDR3 bases are TGTGCCAGCAGCTTAGGTGTTTCCGGAGGCGAGACCCAGTACTTC. It codes for CASSLGVSGGETQYF. Based on the CDR3 plus reference TRBV7-2 and TRBJ2-5, the full variable domain is GAGVSQSPSNKVTEKGKDVELRCDPISGHTALYWYRQSLGQGLEFLIYFQGNSAPDKSGLPSDRFSAERTGGSVSTLTIQRTQQEDSAVYLCASSLGVSGGETQYFGPGTRLLVL.

The chain combines TRBV18 with TRBJ1-1; D is uncertain. The germline V gene encodes CDR1 KGHSH and CDR2 LQKENI. CDR3 length equals 14 residues. The ends were cut back, 2 bases at V and 1 base at J, with 8 bases in the middle. The CDR3 spells CASSPAQTNTEAFF. The CDR3 nucleotides read TGTGCCAGCTCACCAGCGCAGACGAACACTGAAGCTTTCTTT.